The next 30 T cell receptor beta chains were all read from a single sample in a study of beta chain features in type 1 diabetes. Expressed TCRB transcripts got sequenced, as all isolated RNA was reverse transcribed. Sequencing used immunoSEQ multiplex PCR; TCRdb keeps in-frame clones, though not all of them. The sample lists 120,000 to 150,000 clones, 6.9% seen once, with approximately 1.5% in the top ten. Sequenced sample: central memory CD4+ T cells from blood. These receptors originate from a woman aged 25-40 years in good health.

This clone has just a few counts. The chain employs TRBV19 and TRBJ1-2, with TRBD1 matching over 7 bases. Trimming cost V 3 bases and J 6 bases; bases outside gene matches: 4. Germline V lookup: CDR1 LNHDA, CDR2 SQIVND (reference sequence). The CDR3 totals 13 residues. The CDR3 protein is CASSIQQGNGYTF. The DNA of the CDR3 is TGTGCCAGTAGTATCCAACAGGGGAATGGCTACACCTTC.

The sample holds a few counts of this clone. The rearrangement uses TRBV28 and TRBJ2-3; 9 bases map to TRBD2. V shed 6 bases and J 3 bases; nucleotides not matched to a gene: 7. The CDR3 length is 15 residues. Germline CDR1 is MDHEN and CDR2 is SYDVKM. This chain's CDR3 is CASRWTSDRTDTQYF. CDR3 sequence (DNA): TGTGCCAGCAGGTGGACTAGCGATCGGACAGATACGCAGTATTTT.

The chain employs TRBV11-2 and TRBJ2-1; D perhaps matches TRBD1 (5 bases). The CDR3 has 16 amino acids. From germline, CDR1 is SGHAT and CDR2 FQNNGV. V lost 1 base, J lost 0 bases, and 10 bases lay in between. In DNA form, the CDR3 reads TGTGCCAGCAGCTTAGGTGGGGCGAGCTCCTACAATGAGCAGTTCTTC. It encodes CASSLGGASSYNEQFF.

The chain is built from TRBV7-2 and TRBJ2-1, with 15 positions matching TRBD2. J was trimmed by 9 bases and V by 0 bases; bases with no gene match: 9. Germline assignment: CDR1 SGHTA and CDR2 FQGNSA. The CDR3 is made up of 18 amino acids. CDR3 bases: TGTGCCAGCAGCTTAGCGGCCGGGGGACTAGCGGGAGGAGGTGAGCAGTTCTTC. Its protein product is CASSLAAGGLAGGGEQFF.

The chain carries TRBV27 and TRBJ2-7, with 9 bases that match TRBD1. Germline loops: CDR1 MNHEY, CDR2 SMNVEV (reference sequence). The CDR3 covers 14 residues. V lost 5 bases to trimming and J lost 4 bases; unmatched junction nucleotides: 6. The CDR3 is CASSTQGARYEQYF. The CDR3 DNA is TGTGCCAGCAGTACACAGGGGGCGCGGTACGAGCAGTACTTC.

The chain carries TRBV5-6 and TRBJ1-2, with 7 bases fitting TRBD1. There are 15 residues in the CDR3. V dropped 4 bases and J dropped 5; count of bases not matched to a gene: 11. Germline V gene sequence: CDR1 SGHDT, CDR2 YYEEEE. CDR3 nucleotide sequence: TGTGCCAGCAGCGATACGGGACAGCTAATATATGGCTACACCTTC. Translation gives CASSDTGQLIYGYTF.

The CDR3: CASSQDISLYRVNQPQHF. CDR3 DNA sequence: TGCGCCAGCAGCCAAGATATCTCGCTCTACAGGGTCAATCAGCCCCAGCATTTT. The J gene is TRBJ1-5, the V gene TRBV4-1; D possibly corresponds to TRBD1 (6 bases). Trimming pared 0 bases from V and 3 bases from J, leaving 18 bases between. Germline V gene lookup returns CDR1 MGHRA and CDR2 YSYEKL. The CDR3 is made up of 18 amino acids.

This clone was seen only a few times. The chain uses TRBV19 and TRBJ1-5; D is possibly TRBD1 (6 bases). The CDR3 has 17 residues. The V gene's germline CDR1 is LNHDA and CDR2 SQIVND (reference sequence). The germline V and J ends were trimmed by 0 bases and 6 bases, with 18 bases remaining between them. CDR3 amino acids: CASSIDRTGSFVQPQHF. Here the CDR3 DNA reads TGTGCCAGTAGTATAGACCGAACAGGGTCCTTCGTTCAGCCCCAGCATTTT.

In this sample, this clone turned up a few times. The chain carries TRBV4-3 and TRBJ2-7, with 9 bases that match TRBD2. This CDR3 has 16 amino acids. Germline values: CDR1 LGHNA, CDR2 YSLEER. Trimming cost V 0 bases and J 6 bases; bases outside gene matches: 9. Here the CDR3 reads CASSQDLDSGRGEQYF. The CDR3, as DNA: TGCGCCAGCAGCCAAGATCTTGATAGCGGGAGAGGCGAGCAGTACTTC.

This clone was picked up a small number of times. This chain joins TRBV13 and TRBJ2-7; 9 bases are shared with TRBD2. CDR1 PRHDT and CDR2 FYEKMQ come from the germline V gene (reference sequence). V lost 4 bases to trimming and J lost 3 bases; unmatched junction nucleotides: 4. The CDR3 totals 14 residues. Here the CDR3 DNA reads TGTGCCAGCAGCTGGGCGGGAGGGAGCTACGAGCAGTACTTC. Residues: CASSWAGGSYEQYF. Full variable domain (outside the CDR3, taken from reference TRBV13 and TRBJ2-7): AAGVIQSPRHLIKEKRETATLKCYPIPRHDTVYWYQQGPGQDPQFLISFYEKMQSDKGSIPDRFSAQQFSDYHSELNMSSLELGDSALYFCASSWAGGSYEQYFGPGTRLTVT.

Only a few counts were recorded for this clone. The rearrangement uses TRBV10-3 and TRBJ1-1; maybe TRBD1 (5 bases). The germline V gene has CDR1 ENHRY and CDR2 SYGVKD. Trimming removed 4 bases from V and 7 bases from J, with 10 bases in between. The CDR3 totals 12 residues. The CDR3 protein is CAISGQTDEAFF. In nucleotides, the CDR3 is TGTGCCATCAGTGGGCAGACAGATGAAGCTTTCTTT.

This CDR3 is CASSSPDRGSQTQYF. Here the CDR3 DNA reads TGTGCCAGCAGCTCCCCCGACAGGGGTTCCCAGACCCAGTACTTC. V gene TRBV7-9 combines with J gene TRBJ2-5; TRBD1 matches 8 bases. Per the germline V gene, CDR1 is SEHNR and CDR2 is FQNEAQ (reference sequence). This CDR3 is built from 15 residues. V trimming: 4 bases; J trimming: 6 bases; junction bases outside the gene matches: 10.

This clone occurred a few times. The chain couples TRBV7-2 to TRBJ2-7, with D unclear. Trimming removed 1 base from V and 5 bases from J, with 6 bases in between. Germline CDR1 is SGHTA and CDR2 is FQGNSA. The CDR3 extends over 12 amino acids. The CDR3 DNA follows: TGTGCCAGCAGCTTAGATCTAGACGAGCAGTACTTC. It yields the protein CASSLDLDEQYF.

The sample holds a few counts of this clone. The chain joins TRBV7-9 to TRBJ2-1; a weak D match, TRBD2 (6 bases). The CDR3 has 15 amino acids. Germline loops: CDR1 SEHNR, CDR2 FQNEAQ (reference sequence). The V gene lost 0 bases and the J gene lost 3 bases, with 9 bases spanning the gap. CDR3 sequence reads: CASSLASGIYNEQFF. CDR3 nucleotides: TGTGCCAGCAGCTTAGCTAGCGGAATCTACAATGAGCAGTTCTTC. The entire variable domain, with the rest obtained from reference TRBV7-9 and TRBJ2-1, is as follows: DTGVSQNPRHKITKRGQNVTFRCDPISEHNRLYWYRQTLGQGPEFLTYFQNEAQLEKSRLLSDRFSAERPKGSFSTLEIQRTEQGDSAMYLCASSLASGIYNEQFFGPGTRLTVL.

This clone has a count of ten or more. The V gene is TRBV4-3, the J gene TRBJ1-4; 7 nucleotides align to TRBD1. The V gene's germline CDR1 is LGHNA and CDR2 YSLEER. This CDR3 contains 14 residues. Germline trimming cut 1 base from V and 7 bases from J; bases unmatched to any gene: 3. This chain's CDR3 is CASSQGQGLEKLFF. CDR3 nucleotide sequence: TGCGCCAGCAGCCAAGGACAGGGACTTGAAAAACTGTTTTTT.

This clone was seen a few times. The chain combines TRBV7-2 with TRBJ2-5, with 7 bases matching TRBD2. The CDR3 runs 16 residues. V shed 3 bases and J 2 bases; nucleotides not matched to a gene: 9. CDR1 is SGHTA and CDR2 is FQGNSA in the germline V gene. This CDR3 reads CASSFQSSGLQETQYF. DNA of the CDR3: TGTGCCAGCAGCTTTCAGTCTAGCGGACTTCAAGAGACCCAGTACTTC.

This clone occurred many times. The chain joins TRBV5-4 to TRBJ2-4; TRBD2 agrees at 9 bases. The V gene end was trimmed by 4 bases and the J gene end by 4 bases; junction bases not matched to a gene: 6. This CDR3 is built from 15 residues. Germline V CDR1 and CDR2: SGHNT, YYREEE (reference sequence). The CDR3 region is CASSVTSGLKNIQYF. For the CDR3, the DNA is TGTGCCAGCAGCGTGACTAGCGGACTTAAAAACATTCAGTACTTC.

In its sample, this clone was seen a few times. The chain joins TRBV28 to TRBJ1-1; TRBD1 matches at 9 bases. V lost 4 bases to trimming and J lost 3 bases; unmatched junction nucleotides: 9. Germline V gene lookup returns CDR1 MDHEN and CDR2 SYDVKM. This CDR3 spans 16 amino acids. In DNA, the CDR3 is TGTGCCAGCAGTTCCCCATCCAGGACAGGGGACACTGAAGCTTTCTTT. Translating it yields CASSSPSRTGDTEAFF.

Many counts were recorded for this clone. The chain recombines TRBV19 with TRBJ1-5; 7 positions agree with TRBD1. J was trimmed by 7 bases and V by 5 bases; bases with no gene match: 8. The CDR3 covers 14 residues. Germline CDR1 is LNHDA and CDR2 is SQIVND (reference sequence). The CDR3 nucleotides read TGTGCCAGTAGTGTGACAGGGTCTAACCAGCCCCAGCATTTT. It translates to CASSVTGSNQPQHF.

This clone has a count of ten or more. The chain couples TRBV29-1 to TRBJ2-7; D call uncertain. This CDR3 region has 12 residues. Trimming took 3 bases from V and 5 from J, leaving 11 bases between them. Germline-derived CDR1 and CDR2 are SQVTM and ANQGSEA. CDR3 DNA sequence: TGCAGCGTTGAGGGCCTCCGCAACGAGCAGTACTTC. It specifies CSVEGLRNEQYF.

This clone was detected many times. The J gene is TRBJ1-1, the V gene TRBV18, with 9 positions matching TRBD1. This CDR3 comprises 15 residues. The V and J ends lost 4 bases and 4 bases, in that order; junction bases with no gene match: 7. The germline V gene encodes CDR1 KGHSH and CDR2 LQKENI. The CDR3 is CASSLTGGAGTEAFF. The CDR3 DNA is TGTGCCAGCTCACTAACAGGGGGCGCCGGCACTGAAGCTTTCTTT.

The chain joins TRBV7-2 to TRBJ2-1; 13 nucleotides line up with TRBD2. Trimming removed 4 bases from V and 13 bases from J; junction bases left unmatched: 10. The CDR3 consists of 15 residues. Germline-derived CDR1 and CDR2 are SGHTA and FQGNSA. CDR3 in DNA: TGTGCCAGCAGCTCCGGACTAGCGGGAGTCCCCAGACAGTTCTTC. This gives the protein CASSSGLAGVPRQFF.

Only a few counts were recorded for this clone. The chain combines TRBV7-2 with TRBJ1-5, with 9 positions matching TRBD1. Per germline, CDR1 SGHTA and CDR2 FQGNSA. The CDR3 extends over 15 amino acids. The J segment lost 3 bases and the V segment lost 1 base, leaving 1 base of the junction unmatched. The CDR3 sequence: CASSLGTGVNQPQHF. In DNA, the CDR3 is TGTGCCAGCAGCTTAGGGACAGGGGTCAATCAGCCCCAGCATTTT. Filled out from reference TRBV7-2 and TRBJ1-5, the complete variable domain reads GAGVSQSPSNKVTEKGKDVELRCDPISGHTALYWYRQSLGQGLEFLIYFQGNSAPDKSGLPSDRFSAERTGGSVSTLTIQRTQQEDSAVYLCASSLGTGVNQPQHFGDGTRLSIL.

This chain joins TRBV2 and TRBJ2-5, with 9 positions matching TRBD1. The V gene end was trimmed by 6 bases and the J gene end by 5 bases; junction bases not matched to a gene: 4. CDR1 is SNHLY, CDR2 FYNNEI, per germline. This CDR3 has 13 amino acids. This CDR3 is CASRQGAWETQYF. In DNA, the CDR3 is TGTGCCAGCAGACAGGGGGCCTGGGAGACCCAGTACTTC. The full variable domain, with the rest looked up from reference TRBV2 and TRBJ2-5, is EPEVTQTPSHQVTQMGQEVILRCVPISNHLYFYWYRQILGQKVEFLVSFYNNEISEKSEIFDDQFSVERPDGSNFTLKIRSTKLEDSAMYFCASRQGAWETQYFGPGTRLLVL.

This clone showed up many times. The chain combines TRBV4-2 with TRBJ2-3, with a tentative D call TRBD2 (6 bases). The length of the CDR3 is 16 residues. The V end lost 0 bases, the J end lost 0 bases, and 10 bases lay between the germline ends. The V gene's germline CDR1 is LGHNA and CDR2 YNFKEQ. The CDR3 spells CASSQDVGGSTDTQYF. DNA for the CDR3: TGTGCCAGCAGCCAAGATGTGGGGGGTAGCACAGATACGCAGTATTTT.

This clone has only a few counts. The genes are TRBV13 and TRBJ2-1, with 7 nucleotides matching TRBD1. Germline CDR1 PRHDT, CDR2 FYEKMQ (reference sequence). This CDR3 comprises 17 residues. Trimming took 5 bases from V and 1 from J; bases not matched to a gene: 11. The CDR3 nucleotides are TGTGCCAGCAGCCATTCACAGGGGCTCGGTTCCTACAATGAGCAGTTCTTC. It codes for CASSHSQGLGSYNEQFF.

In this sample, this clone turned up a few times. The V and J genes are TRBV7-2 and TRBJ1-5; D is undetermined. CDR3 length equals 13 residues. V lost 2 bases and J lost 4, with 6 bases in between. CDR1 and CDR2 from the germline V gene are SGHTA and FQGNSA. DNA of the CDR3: TGTGCCAGCAGCTTATGGCCTAATCAGCCCCAGCATTTT. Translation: CASSLWPNQPQHF.

The CDR3 DNA sequence: TGTGCCAGCTCACCACCGAACAGGGGAGGAGATACGCAGTATTTT. Amino acids: CASSPPNRGGDTQYF. V and J are TRBV18 and TRBJ2-3; maybe TRBD1 (7 bases). Germline CDR1 is KGHSH and CDR2 is LQKENI. V lost 0 bases and J lost 5, with 12 bases in between. The CDR3 spans 15 residues.

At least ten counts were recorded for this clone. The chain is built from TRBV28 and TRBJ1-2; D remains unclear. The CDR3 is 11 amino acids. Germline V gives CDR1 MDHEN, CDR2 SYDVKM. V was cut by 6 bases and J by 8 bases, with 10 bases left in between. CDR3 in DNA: TGTGCCAGCAGCGCGAGCTGGGGCTACACCTTC. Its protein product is CASSASWGYTF.

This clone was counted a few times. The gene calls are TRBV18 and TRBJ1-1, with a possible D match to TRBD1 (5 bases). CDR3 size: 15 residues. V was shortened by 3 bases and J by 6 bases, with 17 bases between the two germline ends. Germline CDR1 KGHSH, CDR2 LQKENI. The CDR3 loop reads CASSPTVARDSEAFF. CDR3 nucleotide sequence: TGTGCCAGCTCACCTACGGTGGCAAGGGACTCTGAAGCTTTCTTT.